The 26 T cell receptor beta chains presented below share a single source sample, sequenced in a study of blood T cell repertoires in COVID-19. The repertoire was sequenced with immunoSEQ multiplex PCR; TCRdb's copy has only in-frame clones and lacks some. The sample contains 200,000 to 250,000 clones, 70% to 85% of which appear only once. Specimen: PBMCs or T cells enriched from blood (not recorded which). Receptors were obtained from a man aged 60-69 years who had recovered from COVID-19.

This chain connects TRBV10-2 to TRBJ1-4; 9 nucleotides align to TRBD1. Trimming at V came to 1 base and at J to 5 bases, leaving 2 bases not matched to a gene. This CDR3 has 15 amino acids. The germline CDR1 and CDR2 sequences are WSHSY and SAAADI. The CDR3 region has the DNA TGCGCCAGCAGTGAGTTGACAGGGGGAAATGAAAAACTGTTTTTT. Its protein product is CASSELTGGNEKLFF.

The chain couples TRBV6-2 or TRBV6-3 to TRBJ1-4; D call uncertain. This CDR3 comprises 15 residues. The V gene's germline CDR1 is MNHEY and CDR2 SVGEGT. Deletions cut 4 bases from V and 0 bases from J, with 9 bases between. The CDR3 coding sequence is TGTGCCAGCAGTTTGAACAGAGCAACTAATGAAAAACTGTTTTTT. Translating it yields CASSLNRATNEKLFF.

The chain's CDR3 is CASSLRPGEPTEAFF. For the CDR3, the DNA is TGTGCCAGCAGTCTTAGACCAGGGGAGCCCACTGAAGCTTTCTTT. The genes are TRBV6-5 and TRBJ1-1, with D possibly being TRBD1 (6 bases). Germline CDR1 and CDR2: MNHEY and SVGAGI. V lost 5 bases to trimming and J lost 4 bases, with 17 bases between them. This CDR3 has 15 residues.

This sequence joins TRBV7-2 and TRBJ1-6; the match to TRBD1 covers 7 bases. The V gene's germline CDR1 is SGHTA and CDR2 FQGNSA. This CDR3 comprises 19 residues. V gave up 5 bases and J gave up 0 bases; unmatched junction bases: 13. CDR3 in DNA: TGTGCCAGCAGCCCGGGTGGGGCAGGGGACAGCTCCTATAATTCACCCCTCCACTTT. This translates into CASSPGGAGDSSYNSPLHF.

The V gene is TRBV2, the J gene TRBJ1-3, with a tentative D call TRBD1 (6 bases). Looked up from germline, CDR1 is SNHLY and CDR2 is FYNNEI. This CDR3 has 17 residues. Trimming left V 5 bases short and J 1 base short, with 18 bases between. The CDR3 loop reads CASSSTGLKYSGNTIYF. For the CDR3, the DNA is TGTGCCAGCAGTTCCACAGGGCTCAAATATTCTGGAAACACCATATATTTT.

The gene calls are TRBV10-3 and TRBJ2-1; 8 positions match TRBD1. There are 15 residues in the CDR3. The germline CDR1 and CDR2 sequences are ENHRY and SYGVKD. J was trimmed by 4 bases and V by 6 bases; bases with no gene match: 8. CDR3 amino acids: CAIRPTGESYNEQFF. CDR3 bases: TGTGCCATCAGACCGACAGGGGAATCGTACAATGAGCAGTTCTTC.

The chain has TRBV18 and TRBJ1-2; possibly TRBD1 for D (6 bases). The CDR3 runs 14 residues. V was cut by 5 bases and J by 3 bases, with 13 bases left in between. Germline CDR1 and CDR2: KGHSH and LQKENI. CDR3 nucleotides: TGTGCCAGCTCATGGACAGTTGCTGACTATGGCTACACCTTC. It is translated as CASSWTVADYGYTF.

V gene TRBV4-3 combines with J gene TRBJ2-3, with D possibly TRBD2 on 6 matching bases. Germline V gene sequence: CDR1 LGHNA, CDR2 YSLEER. There are 16 residues in the CDR3. V dropped 0 bases and J dropped 5 bases, with 15 bases sitting between them. CDR3 region: CASSQEGRPNIDTQYF. The DNA for the CDR3 is TGCGCCAGCAGCCAAGAGGGGAGGCCTAACATAGATACGCAGTATTTT.

V gene TRBV2 combines with J gene TRBJ1-1, with 8 bases aligning to TRBD1. The CDR3 length is 15 residues. Germline V gene lookup returns CDR1 SNHLY and CDR2 FYNNEI. V shed 2 bases and J 6 bases; nucleotides not matched to a gene: 8. For the CDR3, the DNA is TGTGCCAGCAGTGAATCTCCAGGGGGCGAAGCTGAAGCTTTCTTT. Translating gives CASSESPGGEAEAFF.

The V gene is TRBV7-8, the J gene TRBJ1-3; maybe TRBD1 (5 bases). Germline CDR1 SGHVS, CDR2 FQNEAQ. Trimming shortened V by 2 bases and J by 1 base, and 6 bases separated the two germline ends. The CDR3 has 14 amino acids. The CDR3 here is CASSLRGSGNTIYF. The CDR3 DNA sequence: TGTGCCAGCAGCTTAAGGGGATCTGGAAACACCATATATTTT.

This clone was seen just once. V gene TRBV10-3 combines with J gene TRBJ1-2; TRBD1 agrees at 9 bases. Germline V gene data show CDR1 as ENHRY and CDR2 as SYGVKD. The CDR3 sequence is 17 residues long. After removal of 3 bases from V and 7 bases from J, the junction contained 15 bases not matched to a gene. The CDR3 reads CAISDPQRQGGGFGYTF. Written as DNA, the CDR3 is TGTGCCATCAGTGACCCCCAGCGACAGGGGGGTGGGTTTGGCTACACCTTC.

This chain joins TRBV5-1 and TRBJ1-5; D is possibly TRBD1 (5 bases). V lost 0 bases and J lost 5, with 12 bases in between. Germline lookup yields CDR1 SGHRS and CDR2 YFSETQ. This CDR3 spans 15 amino acids. CDR3 in DNA: TGCGCCAGCAGCTTGGCCGGGACTGATTATCAGCCCCAGCATTTT. Encoded protein: CASSLAGTDYQPQHF.

This chain joins TRBV15 and TRBJ2-7; tentative D call: TRBD2 (6 bases). V was clipped by 0 bases and J by 2 bases, with 17 bases between them. The CDR3 sequence is 17 residues long. Germline lookup yields CDR1 LNHNV and CDR2 YYDKDF (reference sequence). The CDR3, as DNA: TGTGCCACCAGCAGAGATCGTGCCCGGGGGTTCACCTACGAGCAGTACTTC. Translated: CATSRDRARGFTYEQYF.

This clone was recorded once. The CDR3 DNA reads as TGCGCCAGCAGCCAAGATTGGCTCGCTCAGGGCGAAAAACTGTTTTTT. This sequence encodes CASSQDWLAQGEKLFF. V gene TRBV4-3 combines with J gene TRBJ1-4; the D gene is possibly TRBD1 (5 bases). Germline V gene data show CDR1 as LGHNA and CDR2 as YSLEER. This CDR3 contains 16 residues. V lost 0 bases and J lost 8, with 16 bases in between.

The CDR3 coding sequence is TGCGCCAGCAGCGCCGGACAGGGGGCTTTGATTGAAGCTTTCTTT. Its protein product is CASSAGQGALIEAFF. The V gene is TRBV5-1, the J gene TRBJ1-1, with 11 bases that match TRBD1. The CDR3 is made up of 15 amino acids. Trimming cost V 4 bases and J 7 bases; bases outside gene matches: 9. Germline V gene sequence: CDR1 SGHRS, CDR2 YFSETQ.

The CDR3 DNA is TGTGCCAGCAGCCTCGCCAGGGTTGGCACAGATACGCAGTATTTT. Protein sequence: CASSLARVGTDTQYF. The J gene is TRBJ2-3, the V gene TRBV11-2, with D possibly TRBD1 on 5 matching bases. The CDR3 is made up of 15 amino acids. Per germline, CDR1 SGHAT and CDR2 FQNNGV. Trimming cost V 5 bases and J 1 base, with 13 bases left between them. Together with reference TRBV11-2 and TRBJ2-3, the CDR3 gives the full variable domain: EAGVAQSPRYKIIEKRQSVAFWCNPISGHATLYWYQQILGQGPKLLIQFQNNGVVDDSQLPKDRFSAERLKGVDSTLKIQPAKLEDSAVYLCASSLARVGTDTQYFGPGTRLTVL.

The genes are TRBV5-1 and TRBJ2-5; 8 bases match TRBD1. Germline lookup yields CDR1 SGHRS and CDR2 YFSETQ. After removal of 4 bases from V and 2 bases from J, the junction contained 4 bases not matched to a gene. This CDR3 has 14 residues. The CDR3 DNA sequence: TGCGCCAGCAGCCCGACAGGGGAACAAGAGACCCAGTACTTC. Translated, it gives CASSPTGEQETQYF.

The chain carries TRBV28 and TRBJ1-2; the match to TRBD1 covers 8 bases. The V gene end was trimmed by 5 bases and the J gene end by 4 bases; junction bases not matched to a gene: 9. This CDR3 is 15 amino acids long. Germline V gene data show CDR1 as MDHEN and CDR2 as SYDVKM. CDR3: CASSPQQGAGYGYTF. For the CDR3, the DNA is TGTGCCAGCAGTCCCCAGCAGGGGGCTGGCTATGGCTACACCTTC.

The chain combines TRBV10-1 with TRBJ2-1; 9 nucleotides match TRBD1. There are 13 residues in the CDR3. Germline CDR1 reads WNHNN; CDR2 reads SYGVQD (reference sequence). V was clipped by 8 bases and J by 5 bases; unmatched bases: 4. The DNA for the CDR3 is TGCGCCAGCGTCGGACAGGGGAACAATGAGCAGTTCTTC. This gives the protein CASVGQGNNEQFF.

The chain employs TRBV11-2 and TRBJ1-3, with TRBD1 matching over 8 bases. CDR1 is SGHAT, CDR2 FQNNGV, per germline. This CDR3 spans 16 amino acids. The V gene end was trimmed by 0 bases and the J gene end by 2 bases; junction bases not matched to a gene: 3. CDR3 in DNA: TGTGCCAGCAGCTTAGATTGGACAGGGCCTGGAAACACCATATATTTT. Its protein product is CASSLDWTGPGNTIYF.

This chain uses TRBV7-3 with TRBJ1-2, with D unresolved. The V end lost 5 bases, the J end lost 1 base, and 17 bases lay between the germline ends. The CDR3 totals 16 residues. Germline CDR1 and CDR2: SGHTA and FQGTGA. CDR3 DNA sequence: TGTGCCAGCAGCCCTACCCTAGGAGGGCTTAACTATGGCTACACCTTC. Translating it yields CASSPTLGGLNYGYTF.

The chain links TRBV19 to TRBJ2-3; D not certain. CDR3 length equals 12 residues. Trimming took 5 bases from V and 0 from J, leaving 3 bases between them. The germline V gene encodes CDR1 LNHDA and CDR2 SQIVND (reference sequence). In nucleotides, the CDR3 is TGTGCCAGTAGTCTCAGCACAGATACGCAGTATTTT. This sequence encodes CASSLSTDTQYF.

For the CDR3, the DNA is TGCGCCAGCAGGCCCGGGACAGGAAATGAAAAACTGTTTTTT. This gives the protein CASRPGTGNEKLFF. The genes are TRBV5-1 and TRBJ1-4; 8 positions agree with TRBD1. Trimming took 5 bases from V and 5 from J; bases not matched to a gene: 5. The CDR3 consists of 14 residues. Germline V gene sequence: CDR1 SGHRS, CDR2 YFSETQ.

This clone was counted once. This rearrangement joins TRBV7-9 to TRBJ1-2, with TRBD1 matching over 8 bases. V gave up 5 bases and J gave up 7 bases; unmatched junction bases: 9. The CDR3 runs to 14 residues. Per germline, CDR1 SEHNR and CDR2 FQNEAQ (reference sequence). The CDR3: CASSTGQGWGGYTF. The CDR3 DNA follows: TGTGCCAGCAGCACCGGACAGGGTTGGGGTGGCTACACCTTC.

The chain is built from TRBV6-6 and TRBJ1-2; possibly TRBD1 for D (6 bases). Germline V lookup: CDR1 MNHNY, CDR2 SVGAGI (reference sequence). The CDR3 spans 15 residues. V dropped 7 bases and J dropped 0 bases, with 15 bases sitting between them. The CDR3 loop reads CASTAVGAANYGYTF. CDR3 bases: TGTGCCAGCACCGCCGTGGGGGCGGCTAACTATGGCTACACCTTC.

The chain joins TRBV5-1 to TRBJ1-2; 9 bases are shared with TRBD1. The ends lost 4 bases at V and 6 bases at J; junction bases unmatched: 7. This CDR3 contains 14 residues. Germline values: CDR1 SGHRS, CDR2 YFSETQ. In DNA form, the CDR3 reads TGCGCCAGCAGCCCCGGGGACAGGGCCCATGGCTACACCTTC. Translated, it gives CASSPGDRAHGYTF. Variable domain in full (rest from reference TRBV5-1 and TRBJ1-2): KAGVTQTPRYLIKTRGQQVTLSCSPISGHRSVSWYQQTPGQGLQFLFEYFSETQRNKGNFPGRFSGRQFSNSRSEMNVSTLELGDSALYLCASSPGDRAHGYTFGSGTRLTVV.